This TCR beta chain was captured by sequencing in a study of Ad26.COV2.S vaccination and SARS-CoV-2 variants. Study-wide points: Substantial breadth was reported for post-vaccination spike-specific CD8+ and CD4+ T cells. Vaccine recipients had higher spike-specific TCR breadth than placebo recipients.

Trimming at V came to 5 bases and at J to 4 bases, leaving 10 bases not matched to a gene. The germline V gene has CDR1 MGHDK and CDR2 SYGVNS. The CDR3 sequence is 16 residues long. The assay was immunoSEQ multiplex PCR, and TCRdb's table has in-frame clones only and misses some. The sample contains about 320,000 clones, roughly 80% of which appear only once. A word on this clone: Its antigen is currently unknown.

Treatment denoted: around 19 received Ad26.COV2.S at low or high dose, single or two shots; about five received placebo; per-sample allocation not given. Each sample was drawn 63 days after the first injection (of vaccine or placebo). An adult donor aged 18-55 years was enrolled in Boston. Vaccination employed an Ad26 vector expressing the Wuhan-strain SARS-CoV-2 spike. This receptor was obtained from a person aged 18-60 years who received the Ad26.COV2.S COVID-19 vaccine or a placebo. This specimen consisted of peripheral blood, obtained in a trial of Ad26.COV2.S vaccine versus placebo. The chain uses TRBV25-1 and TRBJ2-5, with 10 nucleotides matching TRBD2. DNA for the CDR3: TGTGCCAGCAGTAGCGGGGGGGGCTATAGTGCAGAGACCCAGTACTTC. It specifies CASSSGGGYSAETQYF.